The clone carrying this T cell receptor beta chain was recorded at least ten times. Building of the TCR beta libraries involved iRepertoire HTBI primers and Arm-PCR of CDR3 regions. TCRdb re-called the multiplex PCR reads through MiXCR, storing one row per CDR3 protein. This table has hundreds of thousands of distinct CDR3 sequences, around 21% appearing once. The data were taken from a study of regulatory T cells in long-lasting Graves disease. Time point meaning: persistent/refractory GD, antithyroid drugs over 5 years with positive TRAb. The TCR library was made from RNA that had been extracted from PBMCs in TRIzol. As collected, the peripheral blood samples measured around 9 milliliters each and went into EDTA tubes. Germline V gene data show CDR1 as SGDLS and CDR2 as YYNGEE. With 4 bases removed from V and 2 bases from J, the gap between germline ends came to 13 bases. The CDR3 is 14 residues long.

This TCR was recovered from a female donor with Graves disease. The sequenced sample was peripheral blood mononuclear cells (PBMCs), obtained when the disease was refractory, from a patient treated with antithyroid drugs. The chain couples TRBV9 to TRBJ2-7, with D uncertain. The CDR3 DNA sequence: TGTGCCAGCAGCTCACCCACTGGGCCCTACGAGCAGTACTTC. Residues: CASSSPTGPYEQYF.